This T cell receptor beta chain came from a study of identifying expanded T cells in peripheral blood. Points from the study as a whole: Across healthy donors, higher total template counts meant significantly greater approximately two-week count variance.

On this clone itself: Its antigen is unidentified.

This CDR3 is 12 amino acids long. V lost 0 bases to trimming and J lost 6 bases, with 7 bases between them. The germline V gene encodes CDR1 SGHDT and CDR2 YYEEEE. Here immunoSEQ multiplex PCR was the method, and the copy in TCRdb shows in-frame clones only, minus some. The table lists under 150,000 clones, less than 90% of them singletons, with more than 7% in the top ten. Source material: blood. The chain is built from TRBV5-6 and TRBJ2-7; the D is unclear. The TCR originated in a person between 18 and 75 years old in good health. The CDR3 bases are TGTGCCAGCAGCTTGGGTGGATTCGAGCAGTACTTC. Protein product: CASSLGGFEQYF.